This T cell receptor beta chain was recorded in a study of blood T cell repertoires in COVID-19. Study information: Collection of acute and convalescent COVID-19 samples took place in the United States, Italy and Spain. T cells, B-cell-depleted T cells, or PBMCs supplied cDNA or gDNA.

V shed 5 bases, J shed 5 bases, and the junction held 6 bases outside the gene matches. CDR1 MNHEY and CDR2 SVGAGI come from the germline V gene. The CDR3 loop spans 13 amino acids. The authors' processing: Reference gene primer amplification in the assay estimated nucleated cell counts. TCRdb keeps only in-frame clones here, not all; method: immunoSEQ multiplex PCR. That table furnishes V, J and clone size, whereas the DNA furnished D and trimming. The sample records roughly 45,000 clones, roughly 83% being singletons. The receptor's source is a human donor in a cohort sampled during active COVID-19. Specimen: peripheral blood. This sequence joins TRBV6-5 and TRBJ2-7; TRBD1 matches 7 bases. CDR3 in amino acids: CASSRTGLDEQYF. Here the CDR3 DNA reads TGTGCCAGCAGTCGGACAGGTCTAGACGAGCAGTACTTC.